This TCR beta chain appears in the sequencing data of a study of blood T cell repertoires in COVID-19. Study in general: Sites across the United States, Italy and Spain contributed samples from acute and convalescent COVID-19. The analysed material was cDNA or gDNA that came from T cells, B-cell-depleted T cells, or PBMCs.

CDR3 size: 15 residues. CDR1 and CDR2 from the germline V gene are MNHEY and SVGAGI. V shed 0 bases and J shed 3 bases, with 9 bases lying between them. In the study's own analysis: It was from reference gene primer amplification that nucleated cell counts were estimated. The protocol was immunoSEQ multiplex PCR, while the TCRdb copy is restricted to in-frame clones and leaves out a portion. V and J calls and clone size are as listed in that table; D and trimming were resolved from the DNA. The sample shows 200,000 to 300,000 clones, 82% of them seen only once. Sequenced sample: peripheral blood. This clonotype was sampled from a woman aged 55-69 years with active or convalescent COVID-19. The chain couples TRBV6-5 to TRBJ1-3; D possibly corresponds to TRBD1 (5 bases). The CDR3, as DNA: TGTGCCAGCAGTTACTCAGCCGGGGGTGGAAACACCATATATTTT. It translates to CASSYSAGGGNTIYF.